The TCR beta chain under discussion was sequenced for a study of vaccination effects on CD4 cells after COVID-19 (dated by TCRdb to the early 2020s). At the level of the whole study: Two doses of either the BNT162b2 or the mRNA-1273 mRNA SARS-CoV-2 vaccine were administered to participants. SARS-CoV-2 spike-specific CD4+ TCR repertoires from before and after mRNA vaccination were compared in COVID-19 convalescent patients and in infection-naive vaccine recipients. Altogether, roughly 10 COVID-19 convalescent patients and a few SARS-CoV-2-naive healthy vaccine recipients made up the full study. Cultures from other donors in the study were sequenced with the Oncomine TCR Beta short-read assay on an Illumina iSeq 100.

To identify antigen-specific CD4+ T cell clonotypes by their expansion, the ViraFEST assay first stimulated PBMC with viral peptide pools and then applied TCR sequencing. After approximately eleven days of culture, CD4+ T cells were isolated with the EasySep CD4+ T cell isolation kit. Healthy vaccine recipients had no prior SARS-CoV-2 infection, confirmed by negative nucleocapsid antibodies before and after vaccination. About 1.8 million PBMC per well were cultured with 9 to 10 ug/ml peptides in IMDM containing about 5% human AB serum, around 10 IU/ml IL-2 and gentamicin. Half of the culture medium was replaced with fresh IL-2-containing medium on days 3 and 7. Unless noted otherwise, every peptide stimulation condition was cultured in triplicate wells. Using Ficoll-Paque Plus gradient centrifugation, PBMC were separated from whole blood and then either used fresh or cryopreserved at -140C. The spike proteins of SARS-CoV-2 and of the common cold coronaviruses HCoV-NL63, HCoV-OC43 and HCoV-229E were spanned by overlapping peptide pools. The QIAamp micro DNA kit was used to extract genomic DNA from the cultured CD4+ T cells.

Notes on this clone: Its specific antigen is unknown. No quality values exist for individual bases; no much larger clone is one base distant.

CDR3 length: 15 amino acids, cysteine to phenylalanine. The CDR3 DNA has 45 bases and is translated from base 1. Sequences SGHKS (CDR1) and YYEKEE (CDR2) are obtained from the germline V gene (reference sequence). From V the trimming removes 4 bases and from J it removes 0 bases, while the gene matches leave 5 bases of the junction unaccounted for. Results the study describes overall, beyond this receptor: Marked clonal contraction was observed in both infection-induced and vaccine-induced clones at late post-vaccination timepoints, consistent with waning T cell responses. The study was limited by a small number of convalescent patients, and early post-infection timepoints were lacking. In healthy vaccine recipients, vaccine-induced clones were almost all SARS-CoV-2 mono-reactive, with only 1 of 255 being cross-reactive with common cold coronaviruses.

The protocol used for the library was the immunoSEQ multiplex PCR assay. DNA from the cultured, isolated CD4+ T cells was subjected to TCR beta CDR3 sequencing. The study's processing was this. Non-productive TCR sequences were discarded, and reads were trimmed to the CDR3 region, with only CDR3s of 7 or more amino acids retained. The MANAFEST web app was used to identify antigen-specific clonotypes by comparing expansion in peptide wells with expansion in reference cultures. For clones to be considered positive, expansion at FDR<0.05 versus reference and all other wells, an odds ratio above 5, and a frequency above 0.1% in two replicate wells were required. A clonotype was defined as cross-reactive if the clonotype was significantly expanded both in SARS-CoV-2 spike wells and in at least one common cold coronavirus spike condition. CDR3 similarity was assessed by Levenshtein distance with the stringdist R package, and unrooted trees were built with ape in R 3.6.1. The immuneACCESS repertoire file appears here via TCRdb, limited to in-frame rearrangements. These files lack a portion of the clones; in checked studies, under half of the deficit traces to unresolved V genes, and the cause of the others is not known. The DNA gave D and trimming, while V, J and clone size come from that table. For this sample the table gives around 83,000 clones, of which about 74% were detected only once. 1.5% to 2% of the sample goes to the ten largest clones.

This clonotype originated in a human donor who received a COVID-19 vaccine. In this chain, TRBV5-5 is recombined with TRBJ2-3; 7 nucleotides in the junction match TRBD1. This specimen was CD4+ T cells from PBMCs cultured with HCoV-229E spike peptides, taken before COVID-19 vaccination. The sample's cell subset or site, from its label and the paper: HCoV-229E spike overlapping peptide pool stimulation. The CDR3 loop reads CASSRGQASTDTQYF. In nucleotides, the sequence is TGTGCCAGCAGCCGAGGACAGGCTAGCACAGATACGCAGTATTTT.